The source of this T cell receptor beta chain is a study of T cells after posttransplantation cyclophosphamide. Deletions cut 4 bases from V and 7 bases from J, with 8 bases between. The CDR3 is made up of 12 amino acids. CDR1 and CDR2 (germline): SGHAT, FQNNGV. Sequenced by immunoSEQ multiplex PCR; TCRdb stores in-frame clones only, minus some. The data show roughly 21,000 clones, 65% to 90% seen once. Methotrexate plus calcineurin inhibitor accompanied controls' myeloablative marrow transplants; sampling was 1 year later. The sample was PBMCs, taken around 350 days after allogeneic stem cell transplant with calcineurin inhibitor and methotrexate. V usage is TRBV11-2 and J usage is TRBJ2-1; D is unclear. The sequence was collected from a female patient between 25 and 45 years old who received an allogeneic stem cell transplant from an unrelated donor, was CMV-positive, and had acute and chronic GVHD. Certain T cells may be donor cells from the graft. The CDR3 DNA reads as TGTGCCAGCAGCTCCTCCGGGAATGAGCAGTTCTTC. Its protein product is CASSSSGNEQFF. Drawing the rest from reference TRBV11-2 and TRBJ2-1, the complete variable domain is EAGVAQSPRYKIIEKRQSVAFWCNPISGHATLYWYQQILGQGPKLLIQFQNNGVVDDSQLPKDRFSAERLKGVDSTLKIQPAKLEDSAVYLCASSSSGNEQFFGPGTRLTVL.